This T cell receptor beta chain originates from a study of blood T cell repertoires in COVID-19. In the study overall: Some COVID-19 samples were acute and others convalescent; all came from the United States, Italy and Spain. T cells, B-cell-depleted T cells, or PBMCs provided the cDNA or gDNA that served as material.

Per the study methods: Amplification from reference gene primers served as the basis for estimated nucleated cell counts. Only in-frame clones appear in the TCRdb table, and some are missing; sequencing was by immunoSEQ multiplex PCR. That table furnishes V, J and clone size, whereas the DNA furnished D and trimming. The sample lists about 180,000 clones, about 81% occurring once. This clone was observed a single time. The receptor comes from a woman in her 70s with acute or convalescent COVID-19. The sample was peripheral blood.

In DNA form, the CDR3 reads TGTGCCAGCAGTTTAGAGGCGGGAGGTGGTGAGACCCAGTACTTC. Translating gives CASSLEAGGGETQYF. The rearrangement joins TRBV27 to TRBJ2-5; 8 positions match TRBD2. The germline V gene has CDR1 MNHEY and CDR2 SMNVEV (reference sequence). The CDR3 runs to 15 residues. J gave up 5 bases and V 2 bases, and 7 bases lay outside the gene matches.